This is a list of T cell receptor beta chains from one sample in a study of PD-L1 blockade in urothelial cancer. The protocol was immunoSEQ multiplex PCR, while the TCRdb copy is restricted to in-frame clones and leaves out a portion. The table includes roughly 49,000 clones, about 90% detected once. Sequenced here: PBMCs, sampled around atezolizumab (anti-PD-L1) treatment. These receptors were taken from a man aged 55 to 70 with urothelial cancer. Each CDR3 is given with its conserved first and last residue. The D gene is left open where the match is weak. Where a row states a size, it is once, few, many or the class of an expanded clone; other rows omit it.

v_gene: TRBV29-1; abundance: -; d_gene: TRBD1; j_gene: TRBJ2-7; CDR3aa: CSVERWTGGEQYF; CDR3nt: TGCAGCGTTGAACGATGGACAGGGGGTGAGCAGTACTTC
v_gene: TRBV28; abundance: -; d_gene: -; j_gene: TRBJ2-3; CDR3aa: CASSPRTGITSTDTQYF; CDR3nt: TGTGCCAGCAGTCCCCGAACAGGGATCACTAGCACAGATACGCAGTATTTT
v_gene: TRBV2; abundance: -; d_gene: -; j_gene: TRBJ1-5; CDR3aa: CASGKGGRGNQPQHF; CDR3nt: TGTGCCAGCGGAAAAGGGGGACGGGGCAATCAGCCCCAGCATTTT
v_gene: TRBV9; abundance: once; d_gene: -; j_gene: TRBJ1-3; CDR3aa: CASSLRGGASGNTIYF; CDR3nt: TGTGCCAGCAGCTTACGGGGGGGGGCCTCTGGAAACACCATATATTTT
v_gene: TRBV23-1; abundance: -; d_gene: TRBD1; j_gene: TRBJ2-7; CDR3aa: CASAPGQGNDEQYF; CDR3nt: TGCGCCAGCGCACCGGGACAGGGTAACGACGAGCAGTACTTC
v_gene: TRBV7-3; abundance: once; d_gene: TRBD1; j_gene: TRBJ2-7; CDR3aa: CASSLVGQGEQYF; CDR3nt: TGTGCCAGCAGCTTAGTGGGACAGGGCGAGCAGTACTTC
v_gene: TRBV19; abundance: -; d_gene: -; j_gene: TRBJ2-7; CDR3aa: CASSVDRDYEQYF; CDR3nt: TGTGCCAGTAGTGTTGATCGGGACTACGAGCAGTACTTC
v_gene: TRBV11-3; abundance: -; d_gene: TRBD2; j_gene: TRBJ2-1; CDR3aa: CASRGGNEQFF; CDR3nt: TGTGCCAGCCGGGGGGGGAATGAGCAGTTCTTC
v_gene: TRBV18; abundance: -; d_gene: TRBD1; j_gene: TRBJ1-2; CDR3aa: CASSPPDRGRGYGYTF; CDR3nt: TGTGCCAGCTCACCTCCGGACAGGGGAAGAGGCTATGGCTACACCTTC
v_gene: TRBV6-6; abundance: -; d_gene: TRBD1; j_gene: TRBJ2-7; CDR3aa: CASRIRDRAYEQYF; CDR3nt: TGTGCCAGCAGAATCCGGGACAGGGCTTACGAGCAGTACTTC
v_gene: TRBV27; abundance: -; d_gene: -; j_gene: TRBJ1-5; CDR3aa: CASSIIGNQPQHF; CDR3nt: TGTGCCAGCAGTATAATAGGCAATCAGCCCCAGCATTTT
v_gene: TRBV6-5; abundance: -; d_gene: TRBD2; j_gene: TRBJ2-1; CDR3aa: CASRLAGGIYNEQFF; CDR3nt: TGTGCCAGCAGACTAGCGGGGGGAATCTACAATGAGCAGTTCTTC
v_gene: TRBV19; abundance: once; d_gene: TRBD1; j_gene: TRBJ1-4; CDR3aa: CASSPGAGGGADEKLFF; CDR3nt: TGTGCCAGTAGTCCTGGTGCAGGGGGCGGTGCGGATGAAAAACTGTTTTTT
v_gene: TRBV23-1; abundance: -; d_gene: -; j_gene: TRBJ1-2; CDR3aa: CASSQSAFQAHGYTF; CDR3nt: TGCGCCAGCAGTCAATCTGCCTTCCAGGCGCATGGCTACACCTTC
v_gene: TRBV27; abundance: -; d_gene: -; j_gene: TRBJ2-5; CDR3aa: CASSPGYKETQYF; CDR3nt: TGTGCCAGCAGTCCGGGGTATAAAGAGACCCAGTACTTC
v_gene: TRBV2; abundance: -; d_gene: -; j_gene: TRBJ2-1; CDR3aa: CASSGGLDEQFF; CDR3nt: TGTGCCAGCAGTGGAGGGCTGGATGAGCAGTTCTTC
v_gene: TRBV2; abundance: -; d_gene: TRBD2; j_gene: TRBJ2-4; CDR3aa: CASKVSGGLAKNIQYF; CDR3nt: TGTGCCAGCAAGGTTAGCGGGGGGCTAGCCAAAAACATTCAGTACTTC
v_gene: TRBV5-1; abundance: -; d_gene: TRBD1; j_gene: TRBJ1-1; CDR3aa: CASSLGGRDRGAFF; CDR3nt: TGCGCCAGCAGCTTGGGGGGCCGGGACAGGGGGGCTTTCTTT
v_gene: TRBV5-1; abundance: -; d_gene: -; j_gene: TRBJ1-4; CDR3aa: CASSGGRGVTNEKLFF; CDR3nt: TGCGCCAGCAGCGGGGGCAGGGGTGTTACTAATGAAAAACTGTTTTTT
v_gene: TRBV19; abundance: -; d_gene: TRBD1; j_gene: TRBJ2-3; CDR3aa: CATRQGGNTDTQYF; CDR3nt: TGTGCCACCCGACAGGGGGGTAACACAGATACGCAGTATTTT
v_gene: TRBV7-9; abundance: -; d_gene: TRBD2; j_gene: TRBJ2-3; CDR3aa: CASSSYTSGGGANTQYF; CDR3nt: TGTGCCAGCAGCTCTTATACTAGCGGCGGGGGGGCGAATACGCAGTATTTT
v_gene: TRBV30; abundance: -; d_gene: -; j_gene: TRBJ1-3; CDR3aa: CAWSVPRPGNTIYF; CDR3nt: TGTGCCTGGAGTGTACCCAGGCCTGGAAACACCATATATTTT
v_gene: TRBV5-1; abundance: -; d_gene: -; j_gene: TRBJ2-7; CDR3aa: CASSLDGQGLYEQYF; CDR3nt: TGCGCCAGCAGCTTGGATGGGCAGGGGCTGTACGAGCAGTACTTC
v_gene: TRBV10-2; abundance: -; d_gene: TRBD1; j_gene: TRBJ2-1; CDR3aa: CASRGQGGYNEQFF; CDR3nt: TGCGCCAGCAGGGGACAGGGGGGTTACAATGAGCAGTTCTTC
v_gene: TRBV5-1; abundance: -; d_gene: -; j_gene: TRBJ2-7; CDR3aa: CASSLGGSSYEQYF; CDR3nt: TGCGCCAGCAGCTTGGGCGGTAGCTCCTACGAGCAGTACTTC
v_gene: TRBV5-1; abundance: once; d_gene: TRBD1; j_gene: TRBJ1-1; CDR3aa: CASSFTGGAVGTEAFF; CDR3nt: TGCGCCAGCAGCTTTACAGGGGGCGCAGTGGGCACTGAAGCTTTCTTT
v_gene: TRBV30; abundance: -; d_gene: -; j_gene: TRBJ1-2; CDR3aa: CAWSVSGFGYTF; CDR3nt: TGTGCCTGGAGTGTATCGGGGTTTGGCTACACCTTC
v_gene: TRBV18; abundance: -; d_gene: -; j_gene: TRBJ1-1; CDR3aa: CASSQQQERNTEAFF; CDR3nt: TGTGCCAGCTCACAACAACAGGAGCGGAACACTGAAGCTTTCTTT
v_gene: TRBV29-1; abundance: -; d_gene: -; j_gene: TRBJ1-3; CDR3aa: CSVLTDSGNTIYF; CDR3nt: TGCAGCGTTCTGACAGACTCTGGAAACACCATATATTTT
v_gene: TRBV10-3; abundance: -; d_gene: -; j_gene: TRBJ1-1; CDR3aa: CAISESGQSNTEAFF; CDR3nt: TGTGCCATCAGTGAGAGTGGACAGTCGAACACTGAAGCTTTCTTT
v_gene: TRBV7-9; abundance: -; d_gene: -; j_gene: TRBJ2-7; CDR3aa: CASSLTGTGSYEQYF; CDR3nt: TGTGCCAGCAGCTTAACCGGGACTGGCTCCTACGAGCAGTACTTC
v_gene: TRBV28; abundance: once; d_gene: -; j_gene: TRBJ1-5; CDR3aa: CASSPGGLKPQHF; CDR3nt: TGTGCCAGCAGTCCCGGGGGATTGAAGCCCCAGCATTTT
v_gene: TRBV19; abundance: -; d_gene: -; j_gene: TRBJ2-5; CDR3aa: CASSRQVRETQYF; CDR3nt: TGTGCCAGTAGTAGACAAGTCCGAGAGACCCAGTACTTC
v_gene: TRBV4-2; abundance: -; d_gene: TRBD1; j_gene: TRBJ1-2; CDR3aa: CASSQGQGGNYGYTF; CDR3nt: TGTGCCAGCAGCCAAGGACAGGGCGGTAACTATGGCTACACCTTC
v_gene: TRBV2; abundance: -; d_gene: -; j_gene: TRBJ2-3; CDR3aa: CASCRDSTDTQYF; CDR3nt: TGTGCCAGCTGCAGGGATAGCACAGATACGCAGTATTTT
v_gene: TRBV2; abundance: -; d_gene: TRBD2; j_gene: TRBJ2-5; CDR3aa: CASSNPAGGAETQYF; CDR3nt: TGTGCCAGCAGTAACCCAGCGGGGGGTGCAGAGACCCAGTACTTC
v_gene: TRBV29-1; abundance: once; d_gene: TRBD2; j_gene: TRBJ2-7; CDR3aa: CSVDGGGVEQYF; CDR3nt: TGCAGCGTTGATGGGGGGGGTGTCGAGCAGTACTTC
v_gene: TRBV4-3; abundance: -; d_gene: TRBD1; j_gene: TRBJ2-7; CDR3aa: CASSVRDRGVYEQYF; CDR3nt: TGCGCCAGCAGCGTCCGGGACAGGGGTGTCTACGAGCAGTACTTC
v_gene: TRBV25-1; abundance: -; d_gene: TRBD1; j_gene: TRBJ2-7; CDR3aa: CASSPPGTGSEQYF; CDR3nt: TGTGCCAGCAGTCCACCGGGGACAGGGTCTGAGCAGTACTTC
v_gene: TRBV4-1; abundance: -; d_gene: TRBD1; j_gene: TRBJ1-3; CDR3aa: CASSRTGGEGSGNTIYF; CDR3nt: TGCGCCAGCAGCCGAACAGGGGGCGAGGGCTCTGGAAACACCATATATTTT
v_gene: TRBV2; abundance: -; d_gene: -; j_gene: TRBJ1-2; CDR3aa: CASSERGYGYTF; CDR3nt: TGTGCCAGCAGTGAAAGGGGCTATGGCTACACCTTC
v_gene: TRBV10-1; abundance: -; d_gene: TRBD2; j_gene: TRBJ2-3; CDR3aa: CASSEPAGRGRQYF; CDR3nt: TGCGCCAGCAGTGAGCCAGCGGGGAGAGGAAGGCAGTATTTT
v_gene: TRBV6-5; abundance: -; d_gene: -; j_gene: TRBJ1-1; CDR3aa: CASSYGGQINTEAFF; CDR3nt: TGTGCCAGCAGTTATGGAGGGCAGATAAACACTGAAGCTTTCTTT
v_gene: TRBV4-1; abundance: -; d_gene: -; j_gene: TRBJ2-5; CDR3aa: CASSQGARGETQYF; CDR3nt: TGCGCCAGCAGCCAAGGGGCGAGGGGGGAGACCCAGTACTTC
v_gene: TRBV7-2; abundance: -; d_gene: TRBD1; j_gene: TRBJ2-7; CDR3aa: CASSLSADRVYEQYF; CDR3nt: TGTGCCAGCAGCTTGTCCGCAGACAGGGTCTACGAGCAGTACTTC
v_gene: TRBV9; abundance: -; d_gene: -; j_gene: TRBJ1-4; CDR3aa: CASSVGGGGGNEKLFF; CDR3nt: TGTGCCAGCAGCGTAGGAGGGGGGGGAGGCAATGAAAAACTGTTTTTT
v_gene: TRBV15; abundance: -; d_gene: -; j_gene: TRBJ1-6; CDR3aa: CATSRDTGIWSPLHF; CDR3nt: TGTGCCACCAGCAGAGATACGGGTATTTGGTCACCCCTCCACTTT
v_gene: TRBV7-7; abundance: -; d_gene: TRBD2; j_gene: TRBJ2-1; CDR3aa: CASSFGTSGVYNEQFF; CDR3nt: TGTGCTAGCAGCTTCGGGACTAGCGGGGTCTACAATGAGCAGTTCTTC
v_gene: TRBV7-9; abundance: once; d_gene: TRBD2; j_gene: TRBJ2-3; CDR3aa: CASRYQLAGGTDTQYF; CDR3nt: TGTGCCAGCAGGTACCAACTAGCGGGTGGCACAGATACGCAGTATTTT
v_gene: TRBV10-2; abundance: -; d_gene: -; j_gene: TRBJ1-1; CDR3aa: CASRQVFGRVPEAFF; CDR3nt: TGCGCCAGCAGACAGGTTTTCGGACGTGTCCCTGAAGCTTTCTTT
v_gene: TRBV6-5; abundance: -; d_gene: TRBD1; j_gene: TRBJ1-6; CDR3aa: CASSLEGATNSPLHF; CDR3nt: TGTGCCAGCAGCCTCGAGGGGGCGACTAATTCACCCCTCCACTTT
v_gene: TRBV30; abundance: -; d_gene: -; j_gene: TRBJ2-2; CDR3aa: CAWSVDRRTGELFF; CDR3nt: TGTGCCTGGAGTGTAGACAGACGCACCGGGGAGCTGTTTTTT
v_gene: TRBV30; abundance: -; d_gene: TRBD2; j_gene: TRBJ2-3; CDR3aa: CAWSFSGGAADTQYF; CDR3nt: TGTGCCTGGAGTTTCAGCGGGGGGGCCGCGGATACGCAGTATTTT
v_gene: TRBV2; abundance: -; d_gene: -; j_gene: TRBJ2-5; CDR3aa: CAIKGTEGLYQETQYF; CDR3nt: TGTGCCATCAAAGGGACAGAGGGACTGTACCAAGAGACCCAGTACTTC
v_gene: TRBV19; abundance: -; d_gene: TRBD1; j_gene: TRBJ2-4; CDR3aa: CASSAIYRQGYIQYF; CDR3nt: TGTGCCAGTAGTGCCATTTACCGACAGGGATACATTCAGTACTTC
v_gene: TRBV5-1; abundance: -; d_gene: TRBD2; j_gene: TRBJ2-3; CDR3aa: CASSLWLAGTTDTQYF; CDR3nt: TGCGCCAGCAGCTTGTGGTTAGCGGGGACTACAGATACGCAGTATTTT
v_gene: TRBV20-1; abundance: -; d_gene: -; j_gene: TRBJ1-1; CDR3aa: CSANGRLGAFF; CDR3nt: TGCAGTGCTAATGGAAGACTTGGTGCTTTCTTT
v_gene: TRBV7-8; abundance: -; d_gene: -; j_gene: TRBJ2-7; CDR3aa: CASSFSGAAGDEQYF; CDR3nt: TGTGCCAGCAGCTTCTCAGGGGCCGCTGGGGACGAGCAGTACTTC